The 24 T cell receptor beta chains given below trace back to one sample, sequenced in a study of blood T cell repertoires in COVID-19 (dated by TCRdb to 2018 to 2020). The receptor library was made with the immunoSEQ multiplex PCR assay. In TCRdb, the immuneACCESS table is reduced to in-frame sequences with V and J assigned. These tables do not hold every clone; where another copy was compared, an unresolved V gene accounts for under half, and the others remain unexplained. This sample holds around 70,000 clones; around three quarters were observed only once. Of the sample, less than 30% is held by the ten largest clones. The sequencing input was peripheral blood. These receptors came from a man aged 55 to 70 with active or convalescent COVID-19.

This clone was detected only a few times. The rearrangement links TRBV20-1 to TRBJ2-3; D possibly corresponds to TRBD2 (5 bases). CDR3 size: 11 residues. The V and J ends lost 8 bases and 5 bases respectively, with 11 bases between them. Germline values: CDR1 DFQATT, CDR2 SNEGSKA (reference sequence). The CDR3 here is CSPSEGDTQYF. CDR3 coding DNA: TGCAGTCCTTCCGAGGGAGATACGCAGTATTTT.

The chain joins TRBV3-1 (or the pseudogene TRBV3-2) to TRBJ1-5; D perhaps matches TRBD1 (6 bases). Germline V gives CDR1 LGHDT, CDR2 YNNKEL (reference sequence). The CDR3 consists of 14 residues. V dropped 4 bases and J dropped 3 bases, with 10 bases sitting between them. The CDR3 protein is CASSPTGLNQPQHF. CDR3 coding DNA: TGTGCCAGCAGCCCCACAGGGCTCAATCAGCCCCAGCATTTT.

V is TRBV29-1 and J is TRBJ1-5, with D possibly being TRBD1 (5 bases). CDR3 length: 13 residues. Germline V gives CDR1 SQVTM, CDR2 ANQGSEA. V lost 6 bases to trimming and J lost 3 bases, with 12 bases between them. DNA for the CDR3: TGCAGCGTAGCGACAGTGATCAATCAGCCCCAGCATTTT. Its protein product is CSVATVINQPQHF.

The CDR3 nucleotides are TGTGCCAGCAGGCTAGGGGGACTAGCGACAGATACGCAGTATTTT. Translating it yields CASRLGGLATDTQYF. The chain is built from TRBV28 and TRBJ2-3; 10 bases are a match to TRBD2. J gave up 3 bases and V 6 bases, and 6 bases lay outside the gene matches. From germline, CDR1 is MDHEN and CDR2 SYDVKM. The CDR3 length is 15 residues.

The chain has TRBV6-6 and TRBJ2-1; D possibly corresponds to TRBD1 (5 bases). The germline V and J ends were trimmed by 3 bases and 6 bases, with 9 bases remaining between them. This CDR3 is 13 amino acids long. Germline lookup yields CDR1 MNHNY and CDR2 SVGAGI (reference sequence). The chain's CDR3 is CASSYPQGNEQFF. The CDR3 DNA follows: TGTGCCAGCAGTTATCCGCAGGGCAATGAGCAGTTCTTC.

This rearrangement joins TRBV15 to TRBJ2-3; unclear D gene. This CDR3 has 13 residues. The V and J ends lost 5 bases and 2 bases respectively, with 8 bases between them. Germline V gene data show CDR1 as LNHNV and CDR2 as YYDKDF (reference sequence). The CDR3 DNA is TGTGCCACCAGCCAACTCGCCACAGATACGCAGTATTTT. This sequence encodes CATSQLATDTQYF.

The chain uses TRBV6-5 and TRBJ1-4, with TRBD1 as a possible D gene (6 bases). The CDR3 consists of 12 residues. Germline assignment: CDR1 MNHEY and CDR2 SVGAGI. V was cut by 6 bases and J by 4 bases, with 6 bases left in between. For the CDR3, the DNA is TGTGCCAGCAGACAGGGTAATGAAAAACTGTTTTTT. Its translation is CASRQGNEKLFF.

CDR3 protein: CASSYWGQNTGELFF. The CDR3, as DNA: TGTGCCAGCAGTTACTGGGGGCAAAACACCGGGGAGCTGTTTTTT. V and J are TRBV6-5 and TRBJ2-2; the D gene is possibly TRBD1 (6 bases). Germline-derived CDR1 and CDR2 are MNHEY and SVGAGI. Trimming removed 1 base from V and 2 bases from J, with 8 bases in between. The CDR3 totals 15 residues.

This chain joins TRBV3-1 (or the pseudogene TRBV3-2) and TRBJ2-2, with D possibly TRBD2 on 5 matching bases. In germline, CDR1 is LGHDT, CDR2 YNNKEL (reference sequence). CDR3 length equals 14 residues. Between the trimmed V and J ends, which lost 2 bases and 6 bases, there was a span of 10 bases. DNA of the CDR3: TGTGCCAGCAGCCAATTTCTAGCCCCCGGGGAGCTGTTTTTT. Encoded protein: CASSQFLAPGELFF.

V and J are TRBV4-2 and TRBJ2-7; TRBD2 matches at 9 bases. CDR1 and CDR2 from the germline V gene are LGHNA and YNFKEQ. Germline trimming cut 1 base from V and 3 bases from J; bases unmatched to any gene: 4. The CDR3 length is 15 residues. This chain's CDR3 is CASSQGLADHYEQYF. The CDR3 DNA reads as TGTGCCAGCAGCCAAGGACTAGCGGACCACTACGAGCAGTACTTC.

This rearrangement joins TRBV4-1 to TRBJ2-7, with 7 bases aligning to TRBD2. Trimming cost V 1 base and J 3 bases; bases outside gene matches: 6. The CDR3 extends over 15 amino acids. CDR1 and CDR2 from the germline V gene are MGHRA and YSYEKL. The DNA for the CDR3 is TGCGCCAGCAGCCAAGCCGCGACGGGGGGCTACGAGCAGTACTTC. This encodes CASSQAATGGYEQYF.

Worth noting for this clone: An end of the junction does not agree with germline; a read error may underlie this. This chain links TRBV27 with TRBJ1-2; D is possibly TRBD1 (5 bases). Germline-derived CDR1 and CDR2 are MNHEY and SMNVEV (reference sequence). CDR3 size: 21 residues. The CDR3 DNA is TGTGCCAGCAGTTTATTTGAGATTACGGCCAGGGTAACCCCCTCTAAATATGGCTACACCTTC. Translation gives CASSLFEITARVTPSKYGYTF.

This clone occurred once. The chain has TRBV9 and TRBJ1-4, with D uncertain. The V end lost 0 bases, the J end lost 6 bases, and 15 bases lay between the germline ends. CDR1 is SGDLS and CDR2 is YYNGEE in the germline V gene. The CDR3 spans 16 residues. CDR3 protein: CASSVDGRSTYEKLFF. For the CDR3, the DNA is TGTGCCAGCAGCGTAGATGGGAGGAGTACGTATGAAAAACTGTTTTTT.

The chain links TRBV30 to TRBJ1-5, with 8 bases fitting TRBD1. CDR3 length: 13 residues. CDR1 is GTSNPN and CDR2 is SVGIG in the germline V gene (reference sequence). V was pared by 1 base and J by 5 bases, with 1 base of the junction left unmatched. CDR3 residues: CAWSEQGDQPQHF. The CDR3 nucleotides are TGTGCCTGGAGTGAACAGGGGGATCAGCCCCAGCATTTT.

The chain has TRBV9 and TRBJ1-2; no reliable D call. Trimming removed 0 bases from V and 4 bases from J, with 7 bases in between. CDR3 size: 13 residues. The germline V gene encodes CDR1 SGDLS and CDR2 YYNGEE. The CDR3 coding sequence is TGTGCCAGCAGCGTAGGGACTACCTATGGCTACACCTTC. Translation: CASSVGTTYGYTF.

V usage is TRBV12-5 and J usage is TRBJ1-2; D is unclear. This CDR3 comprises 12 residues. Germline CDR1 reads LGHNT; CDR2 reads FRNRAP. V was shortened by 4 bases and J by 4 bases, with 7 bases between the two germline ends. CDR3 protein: CASGSVSYGYTF. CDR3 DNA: TGTGCTAGTGGTTCTGTATCCTATGGCTACACCTTC.

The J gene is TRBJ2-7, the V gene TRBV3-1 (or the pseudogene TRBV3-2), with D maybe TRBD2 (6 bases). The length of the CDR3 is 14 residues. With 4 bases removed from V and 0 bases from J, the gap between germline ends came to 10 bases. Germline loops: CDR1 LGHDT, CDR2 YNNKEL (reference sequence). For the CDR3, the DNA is TGTGCCAGCAGCCTTGGGGGGACCTCCTACGAGCAGTACTTC. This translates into CASSLGGTSYEQYF.

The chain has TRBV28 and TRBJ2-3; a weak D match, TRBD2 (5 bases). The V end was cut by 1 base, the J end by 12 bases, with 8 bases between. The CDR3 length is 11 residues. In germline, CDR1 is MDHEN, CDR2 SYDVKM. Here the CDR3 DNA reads TGTGCCAGCAGTTTATACGGGATCCAGTATTTT. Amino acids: CASSLYGIQYF.

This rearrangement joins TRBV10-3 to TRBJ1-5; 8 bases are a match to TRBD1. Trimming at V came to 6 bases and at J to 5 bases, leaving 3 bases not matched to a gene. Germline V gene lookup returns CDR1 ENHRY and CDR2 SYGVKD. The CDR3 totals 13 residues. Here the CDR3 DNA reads TGTGCCATCAGCGGACAGGGAGATCAGCCCCAGCATTTT. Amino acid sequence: CAISGQGDQPQHF.

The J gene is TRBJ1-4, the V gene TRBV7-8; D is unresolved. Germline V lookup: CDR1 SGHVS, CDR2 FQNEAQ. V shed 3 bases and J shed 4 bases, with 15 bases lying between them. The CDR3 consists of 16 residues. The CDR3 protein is CASSLGRTAFNEKLFF. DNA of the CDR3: TGTGCCAGCAGCTTGGGCCGGACTGCTTTTAATGAAAAACTGTTTTTT.

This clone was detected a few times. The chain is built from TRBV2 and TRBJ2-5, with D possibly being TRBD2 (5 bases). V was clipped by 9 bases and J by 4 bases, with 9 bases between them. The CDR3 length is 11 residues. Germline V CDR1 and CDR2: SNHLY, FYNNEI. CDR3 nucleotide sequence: TGTGCCAGTGGTGCGGGAGAGACCCAGTACTTC. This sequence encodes CASGAGETQYF.

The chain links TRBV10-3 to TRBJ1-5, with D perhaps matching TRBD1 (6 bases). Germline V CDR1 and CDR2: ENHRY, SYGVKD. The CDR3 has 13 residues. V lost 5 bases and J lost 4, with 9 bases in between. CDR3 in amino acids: CAISSQGNQPQHF. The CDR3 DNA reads TGTGCCATCAGTAGCCAGGGGAATCAGCCCCAGCATTTT.

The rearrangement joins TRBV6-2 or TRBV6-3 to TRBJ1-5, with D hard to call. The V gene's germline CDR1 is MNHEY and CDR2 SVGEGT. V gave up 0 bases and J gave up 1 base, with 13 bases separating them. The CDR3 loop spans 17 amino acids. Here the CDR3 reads CASSYSQFGGSNQPQHF. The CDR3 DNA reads TGTGCCAGCAGTTACTCCCAATTTGGAGGGAGCAATCAGCCCCAGCATTTT.

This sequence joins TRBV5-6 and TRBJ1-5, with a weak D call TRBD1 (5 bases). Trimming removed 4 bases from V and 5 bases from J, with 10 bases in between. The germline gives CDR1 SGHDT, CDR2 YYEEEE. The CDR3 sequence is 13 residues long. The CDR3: CASSRGTDQPQHF. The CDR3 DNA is TGTGCCAGCAGCCGGGGGACGGATCAGCCCCAGCATTTT.